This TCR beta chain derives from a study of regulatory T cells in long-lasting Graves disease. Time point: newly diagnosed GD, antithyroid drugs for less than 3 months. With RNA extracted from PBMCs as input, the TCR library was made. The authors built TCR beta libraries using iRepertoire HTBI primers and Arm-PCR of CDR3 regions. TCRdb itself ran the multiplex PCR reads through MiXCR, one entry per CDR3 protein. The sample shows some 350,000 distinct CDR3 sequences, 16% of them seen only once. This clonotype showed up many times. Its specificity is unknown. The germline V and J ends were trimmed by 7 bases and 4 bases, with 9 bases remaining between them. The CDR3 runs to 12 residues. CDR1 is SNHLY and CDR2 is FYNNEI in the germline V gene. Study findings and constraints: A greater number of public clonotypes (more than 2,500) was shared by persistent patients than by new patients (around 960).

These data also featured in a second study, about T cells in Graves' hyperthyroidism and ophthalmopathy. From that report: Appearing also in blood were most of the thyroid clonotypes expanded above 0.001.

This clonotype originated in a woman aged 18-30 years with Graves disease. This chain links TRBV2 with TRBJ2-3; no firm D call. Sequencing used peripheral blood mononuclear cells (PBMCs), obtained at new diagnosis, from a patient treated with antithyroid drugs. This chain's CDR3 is CASNQFADTQYF. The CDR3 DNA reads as TGTGCCAGCAACCAGTTTGCAGATACGCAGTATTTT.